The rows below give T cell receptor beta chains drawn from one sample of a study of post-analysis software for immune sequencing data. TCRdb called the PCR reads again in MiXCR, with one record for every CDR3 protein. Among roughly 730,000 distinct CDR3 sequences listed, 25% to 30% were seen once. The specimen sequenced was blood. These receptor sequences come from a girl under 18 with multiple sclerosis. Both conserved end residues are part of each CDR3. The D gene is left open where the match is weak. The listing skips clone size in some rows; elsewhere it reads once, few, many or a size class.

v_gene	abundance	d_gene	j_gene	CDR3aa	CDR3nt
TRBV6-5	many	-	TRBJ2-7	CASSYSGEQYF	TGTGCCAGCAGTTACTCGGGCGAGCAGTACTTC
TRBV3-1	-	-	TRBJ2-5	CASSSKAEAYQETQYF	TGTGCCAGCAGCTCCAAAGCGGAGGCCTACCAAGAGACCCAGTACTTC
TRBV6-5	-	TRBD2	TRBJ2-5	CASSYSDSTGTSGRGQETQYF	TGTGCCAGCAGTTACTCGGACAGCACCGGGACTAGCGGGAGGGGCCAAGAGACCCAGTACTTC
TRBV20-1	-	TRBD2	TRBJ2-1	CSAPPLAGVYNEQFF	TGCAGTGCGCCTCCCCTAGCGGGAGTCTACAATGAGCAGTTCTTC
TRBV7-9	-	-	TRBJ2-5	CASSWAPEETQYF	TGTGCCAGCAGCTGGGCGCCCGAGGAGACCCAGTACTTC
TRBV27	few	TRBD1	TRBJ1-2	CASSFRQGVLYYGYTF	TGTGCCAGCAGTTTCCGACAGGGGGTTTTGTACTATGGCTACACCTTC
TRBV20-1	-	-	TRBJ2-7	CSVGGVEQYF	TGCAGTGTTGGAGGGGTCGAGCAGTACTTC
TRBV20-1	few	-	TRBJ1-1	CSGPGAGRSEAFF	TGCAGTGGCCCGGGGGCAGGACGGTCTGAAGCTTTCTTT
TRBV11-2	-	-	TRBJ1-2	CASSSGVTFRGYTF	TGTGCCAGCAGCTCGGGGGTTACTTTTCGGGGCTACACCTTC
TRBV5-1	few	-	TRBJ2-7	CASSFGDSYEQYF	TGCGCCAGCAGCTTTGGGGATTCCTACGAGCAGTACTTC
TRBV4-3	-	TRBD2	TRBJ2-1	CASSQGPGGSSYNEQFF	TGCGCCAGCAGCCAAGGGCCGGGGGGGAGCTCCTACAATGAGCAGTTCTTC
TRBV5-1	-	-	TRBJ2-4	CASSSLNGAIEQYF	TGCGCCAGCAGCTCCCTGAACGGGGCTATTGAGCAGTACTTC
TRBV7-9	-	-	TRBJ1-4	CASSPGLEKLFF	TGTGCCAGCAGCCCTGGCTTGGAAAAACTGTTTTTT
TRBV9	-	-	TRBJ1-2	CASSVRDDVHSDYGYTF	TGTGCCAGCAGCGTCCGGGACGATGTCCACAGTGACTATGGCTACACCTTC
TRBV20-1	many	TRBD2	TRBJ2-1	CSAKRSGRTEFYNEQFF	TGCAGTGCTAAAAGGAGCGGGAGGACGGAGTTCTACAATGAGCAGTTCTTC
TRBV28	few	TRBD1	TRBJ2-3	CASSINRGSADTQYF	TGTGCCAGCAGTATAAACAGGGGATCCGCAGATACGCAGTATTTT
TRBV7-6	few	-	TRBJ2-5	CASSPARPSLEETQYF	TGTGCCAGCAGCCCCGCCCGGCCTTCCTTGGAAGAGACCCAGTACTTC
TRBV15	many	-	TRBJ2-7	CATSRDKATYEQYF	TGTGCCACCAGCAGAGATAAGGCTACCTACGAGCAGTACTTC
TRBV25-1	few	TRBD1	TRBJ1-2	CASSESQAGGYYGYTF	TGTGCCAGCAGTGAATCCCAGGCAGGGGGATACTATGGCTACACCTTC
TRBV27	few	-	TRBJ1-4	CASRNRVDEKLFF	TGTGCCAGCAGGAATAGGGTGGATGAAAAACTGTTTTTT
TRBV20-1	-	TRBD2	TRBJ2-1	CSAASTSGTYNEQFF	TGCAGTGCCGCATCGACTAGCGGGACCTACAATGAGCAGTTCTTC
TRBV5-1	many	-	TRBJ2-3	CASSLEGLHLTTDTQYF	TGCGCCAGCAGCTTGGAAGGCCTCCACCTAACCACAGATACGCAGTATTTT
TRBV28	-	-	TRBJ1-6	CASSSLGGPSYNSPLHF	TGTGCCAGCAGTTCCTTAGGGGGGCCCTCCTATAATTCACCCCTCCACTTT
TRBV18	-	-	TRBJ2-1	CASSPRLVTSSYNEQFF	TGTGCCAGCTCACCAAGGCTCGTGACGAGCTCTTACAATGAGCAGTTCTTC
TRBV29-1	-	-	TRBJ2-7	CSVAGQHYEQYF	TGCAGCGTGGCGGGACAGCACTACGAGCAGTACTTC
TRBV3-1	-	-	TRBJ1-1	CASSPWGALNTEAFF	TGTGCCAGCAGCCCATGGGGGGCATTGAACACTGAAGCTTTCTTT
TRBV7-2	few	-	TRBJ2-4	CASSPELGREQYF	TGTGCCAGCAGCCCCGAGCTGGGTCGAGAGCAGTACTTC
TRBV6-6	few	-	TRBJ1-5	CASSISSGAYSNQPQHF	TGTGCCAGCAGTATCTCCTCAGGGGCGTATAGCAATCAGCCCCAGCATTTT
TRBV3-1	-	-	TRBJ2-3	CASSPTRDHTQYF	TGTGCCAGCAGCCCCACGAGGGACCATACGCAGTATTTT
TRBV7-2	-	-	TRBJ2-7	CASSEAPGVIGEQYF	TGTGCCAGCAGCGAAGCCCCGGGAGTTATCGGCGAGCAGTACTTC
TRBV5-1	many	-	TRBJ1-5	CASSLGAGGANQPQHF	TGCGCCAGCAGCTTGGGCGCGGGGGGGGCCAATCAGCCCCAGCATTTT
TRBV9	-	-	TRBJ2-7	CASSVGWPTSRNEQYF	TGTGCCAGCAGCGTGGGGTGGCCGACGTCTAGGAACGAGCAGTACTTC
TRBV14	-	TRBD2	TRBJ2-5	CASSPNLAGIQETQYF	TGTGCCAGCAGCCCGAACCTAGCGGGGATTCAAGAGACCCAGTACTTC
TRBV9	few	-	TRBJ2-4	CASSPGSKNIQYF	TGTGCCAGCAGCCCTGGGAGCAAAAACATTCAGTACTTC
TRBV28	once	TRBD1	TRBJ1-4	CASSLGQAMFEKLFF	TGTGCCAGCAGTCTAGGACAGGCTATGTTCGAAAAACTGTTTTTT
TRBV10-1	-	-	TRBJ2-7	CASSGGRSSTYEQYF	TGCGCCAGCAGTGGGGGCAGATCGTCTACCTACGAGCAGTACTTC
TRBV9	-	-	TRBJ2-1	CASSVDPPEGTIHEQFF	TGTGCCAGCAGCGTAGATCCCCCAGAAGGAACTATCCATGAGCAGTTCTTC
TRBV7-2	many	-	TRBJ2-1	CASSQEYGRGEQFF	TGTGCCAGCAGCCAAGAGTATGGGCGAGGGGAGCAGTTCTTC
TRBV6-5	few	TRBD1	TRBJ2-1	CASSYSMTGGNEQFF	TGTGCCAGCAGTTACTCGATGACAGGGGGCAATGAGCAGTTCTTC
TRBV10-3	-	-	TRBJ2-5	CAISASRGEETQYF	TGTGCCATCAGCGCCTCGCGAGGAGAAGAGACCCAGTACTTC
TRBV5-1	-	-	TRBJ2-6	CASSLGPAGSSGANVPTF	TGCGCCAGCAGCTTGGGCCCCGCAGGGAGTTCTGGGGCCAACGTCCCGACTTTC
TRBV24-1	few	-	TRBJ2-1	CATSDPDINNEQFF	TGTGCCACCAGTGACCCTGACATCAACAATGAGCAGTTCTTC
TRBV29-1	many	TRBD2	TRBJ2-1	CSISASGSLDEQFF	TGCAGCATTTCCGCTAGCGGGAGTCTCGATGAGCAGTTCTTC
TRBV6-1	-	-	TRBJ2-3	CASSEAPGKNTDTQYF	TGTGCCAGCAGTGAAGCGCCGGGCAAGAACACAGATACGCAGTATTTT
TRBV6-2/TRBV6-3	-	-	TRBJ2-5	CASSVTRETQYF	TGTGCCAGCAGCGTAACTAGGGAGACCCAGTACTTC
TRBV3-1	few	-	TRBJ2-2	CASSPRVTGELFF	TGTGCCAGCAGCCCCAGGGTCACCGGGGAGCTGTTTTTT
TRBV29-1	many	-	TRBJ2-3	CSVVPSGTDTQYF	TGCAGCGTTGTCCCCAGCGGCACAGATACGCAGTATTTT
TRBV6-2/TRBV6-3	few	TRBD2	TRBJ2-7	CAIRLAGAYEQYF	TGTGCCATCCGACTAGCGGGAGCTTACGAGCAGTACTTC
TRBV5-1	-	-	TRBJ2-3	CASSSGPGTGTQYF	TGCGCCAGCAGCTCCGGCCCGGGAACAGGTACGCAGTATTTT
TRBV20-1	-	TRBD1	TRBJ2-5	CSAIPRDRFRETQYF	TGCAGTGCTATCCCCCGGGACAGATTTCGGGAGACCCAGTACTTC